Sequencing of this TCR beta chain was carried out in a study of blood T cell repertoires in COVID-19. Study as a whole: PBMCs, B-cell-depleted T cells, or T cells were the source of the cDNA or gDNA that made up the material.

Germline loops: CDR1 SEHNR, CDR2 FQNEAQ (reference sequence). The CDR3 has 13 amino acids. With 8 bases removed from V and 2 bases from J, the gap between germline ends came to 13 bases. Clones were sequenced by immunoSEQ multiplex PCR, and TCRdb holds only the in-frame ones, with some missing. The sample consists of tens of thousands of clones, approximately 85% of them appearing once. V is TRBV7-9 and J is TRBJ2-7; the D gene is possibly TRBD2 (5 bases). Sequencing used peripheral blood. The clonotype was recovered from a human donor with acute or convalescent COVID-19. The donor label of this sample is uncertain. The CDR3 is CASGPKEAYEQYF. Written as DNA, the CDR3 is TGTGCCAGCGGGCCCAAGGAGGCCTACGAGCAGTACTTC.